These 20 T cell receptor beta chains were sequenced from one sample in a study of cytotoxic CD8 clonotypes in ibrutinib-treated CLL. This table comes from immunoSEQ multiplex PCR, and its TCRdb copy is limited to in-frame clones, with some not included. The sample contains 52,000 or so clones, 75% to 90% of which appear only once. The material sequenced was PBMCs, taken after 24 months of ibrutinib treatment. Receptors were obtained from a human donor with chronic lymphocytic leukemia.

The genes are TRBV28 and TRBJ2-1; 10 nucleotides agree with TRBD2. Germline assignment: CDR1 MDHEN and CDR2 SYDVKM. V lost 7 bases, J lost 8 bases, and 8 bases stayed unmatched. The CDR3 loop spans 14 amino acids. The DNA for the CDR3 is TGTGCCAGCAACCTAGCGGGAGAGGGCGATGAGCAGTTCTTC. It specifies CASNLAGEGDEQFF.

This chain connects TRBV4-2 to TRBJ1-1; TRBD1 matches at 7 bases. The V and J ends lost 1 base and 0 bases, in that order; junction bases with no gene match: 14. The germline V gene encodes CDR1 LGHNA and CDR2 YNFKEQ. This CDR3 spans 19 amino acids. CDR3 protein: CASSQGGLRQGFVNTEAFF. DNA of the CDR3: TGTGCCAGCAGCCAAGGGGGACTGAGACAGGGCTTCGTGAACACTGAAGCTTTCTTT.

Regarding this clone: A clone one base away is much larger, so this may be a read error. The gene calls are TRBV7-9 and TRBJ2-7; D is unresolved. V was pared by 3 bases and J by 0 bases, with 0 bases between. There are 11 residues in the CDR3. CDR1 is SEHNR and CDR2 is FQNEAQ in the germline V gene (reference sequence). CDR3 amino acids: CASSFSYEQYF. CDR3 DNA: TGTGCCAGCAGCTTCTCCTACGAGCAGTACTTC.

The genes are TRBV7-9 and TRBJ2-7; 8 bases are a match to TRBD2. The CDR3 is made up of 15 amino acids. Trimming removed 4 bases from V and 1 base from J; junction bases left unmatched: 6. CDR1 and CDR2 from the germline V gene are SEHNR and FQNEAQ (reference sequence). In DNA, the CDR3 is TGTGCCAGCAGCTCAACCGGGACTAGTTCCTACGAGCAGTACTTC. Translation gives CASSSTGTSSYEQYF. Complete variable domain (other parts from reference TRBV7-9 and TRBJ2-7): DTGVSQNPRHKITKRGQNVTFRCDPISEHNRLYWYRQTLGQGPEFLTYFQNEAQLEKSRLLSDRFSAERPKGSFSTLEIQRTEQGDSAMYLCASSSTGTSSYEQYFGPGTRLTVT.

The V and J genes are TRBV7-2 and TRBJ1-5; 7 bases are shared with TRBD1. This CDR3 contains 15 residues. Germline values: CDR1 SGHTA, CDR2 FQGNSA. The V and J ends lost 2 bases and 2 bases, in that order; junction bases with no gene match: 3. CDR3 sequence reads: CASSLSRGGNQPQHF. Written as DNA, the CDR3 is TGTGCCAGCAGCTTATCCAGGGGGGGCAATCAGCCCCAGCATTTT.

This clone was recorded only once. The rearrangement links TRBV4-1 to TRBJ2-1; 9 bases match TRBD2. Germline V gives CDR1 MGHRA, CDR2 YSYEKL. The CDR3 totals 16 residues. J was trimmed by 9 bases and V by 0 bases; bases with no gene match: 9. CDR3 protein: CASSQEGLAGRGEQFF. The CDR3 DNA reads TGCGCCAGCAGCCAAGAAGGGCTAGCGGGAAGGGGTGAGCAGTTCTTC.

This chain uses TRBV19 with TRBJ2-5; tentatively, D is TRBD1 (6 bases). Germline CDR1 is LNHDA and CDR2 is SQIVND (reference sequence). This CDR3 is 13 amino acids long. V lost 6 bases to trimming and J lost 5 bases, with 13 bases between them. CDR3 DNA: TGTGCCAGTAGCTTCAGGGGTTGGGAGACCCAGTACTTC. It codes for CASSFRGWETQYF.

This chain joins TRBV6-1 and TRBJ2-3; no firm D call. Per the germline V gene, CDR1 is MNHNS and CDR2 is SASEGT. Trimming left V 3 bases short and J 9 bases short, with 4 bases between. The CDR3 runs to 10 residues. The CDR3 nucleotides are TGTGCCAGCAGTGACATCACGCAGTATTTT. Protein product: CASSDITQYF.

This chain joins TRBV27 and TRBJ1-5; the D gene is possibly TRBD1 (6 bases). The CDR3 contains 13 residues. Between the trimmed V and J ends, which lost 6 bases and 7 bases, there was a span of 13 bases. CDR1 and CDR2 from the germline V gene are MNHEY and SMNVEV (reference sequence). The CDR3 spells CASRPGTSQPQHF. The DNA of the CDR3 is TGTGCCAGCAGACCCGGGACATCACAGCCCCAGCATTTT.

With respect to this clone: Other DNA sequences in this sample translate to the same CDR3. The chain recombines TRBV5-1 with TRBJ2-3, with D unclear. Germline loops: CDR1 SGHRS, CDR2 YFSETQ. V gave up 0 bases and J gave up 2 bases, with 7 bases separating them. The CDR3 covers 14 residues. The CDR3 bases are TGCGCCAGCAGCTTGGGCTCGTTCACAGATACGCAGTATTTT. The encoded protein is CASSLGSFTDTQYF.

The CDR3 loop reads CASSVGTVQETQYF. Here the CDR3 DNA reads TGTGCCAGCAGCGTCGGGACAGTCCAAGAGACCCAGTACTTC. This chain uses TRBV9 with TRBJ2-5, with 7 positions matching TRBD1. Per germline, CDR1 SGDLS and CDR2 YYNGEE. Trimming took 2 bases from V and 1 from J; bases not matched to a gene: 2. The length of the CDR3 is 14 residues.

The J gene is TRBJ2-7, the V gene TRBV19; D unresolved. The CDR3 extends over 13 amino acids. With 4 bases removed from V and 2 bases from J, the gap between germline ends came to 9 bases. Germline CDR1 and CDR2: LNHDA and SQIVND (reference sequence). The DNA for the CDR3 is TGTGCCAGTAGTAGAGCTAGTCCCTACGAGCAGTACTTC. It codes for CASSRASPYEQYF. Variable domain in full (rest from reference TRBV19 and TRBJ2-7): DGGITQSPKYLFRKEGQNVTLSCEQNLNHDAMYWYRQDPGQGLRLIYYSQIVNDFQKGDIAEGYSVSREKKESFPLTVTSAQKNPTAFYLCASSRASPYEQYFGPGTRLTVT.

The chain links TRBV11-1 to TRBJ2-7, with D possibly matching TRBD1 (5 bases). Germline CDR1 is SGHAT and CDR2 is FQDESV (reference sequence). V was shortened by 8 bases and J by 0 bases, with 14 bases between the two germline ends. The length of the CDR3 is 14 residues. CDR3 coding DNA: TGTGCCAGCTCCGACAGTTGGGTCTCCTACGAGCAGTACTTC. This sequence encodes CASSDSWVSYEQYF.

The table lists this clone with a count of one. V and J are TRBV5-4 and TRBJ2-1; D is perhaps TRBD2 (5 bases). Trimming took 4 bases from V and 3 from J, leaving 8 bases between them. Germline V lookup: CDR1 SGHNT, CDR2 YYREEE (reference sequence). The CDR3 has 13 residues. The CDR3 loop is CASSPTSYNEQFF. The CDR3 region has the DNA TGTGCCAGCAGCCCAACTAGCTACAATGAGCAGTTCTTC.

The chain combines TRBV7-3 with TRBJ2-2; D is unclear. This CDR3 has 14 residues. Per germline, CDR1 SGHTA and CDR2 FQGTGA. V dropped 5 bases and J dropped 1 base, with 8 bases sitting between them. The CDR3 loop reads CASSLGRNTGELFF. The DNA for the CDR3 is TGTGCCAGCAGCCTTGGGCGGAACACCGGGGAGCTGTTTTTT.

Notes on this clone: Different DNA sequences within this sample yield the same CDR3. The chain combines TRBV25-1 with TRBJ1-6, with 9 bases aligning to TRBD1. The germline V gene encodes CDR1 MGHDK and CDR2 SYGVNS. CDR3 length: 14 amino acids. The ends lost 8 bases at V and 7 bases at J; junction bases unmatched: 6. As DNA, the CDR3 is TGTGCCAGCCAGGGACAGGGCTGGAATTCACCCCTCCACTTT. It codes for CASQGQGWNSPLHF.

The CDR3 DNA sequence: TGTGCCAGTAGTACCCTCCTAGCGGGTGGAGGGAATGAGCAGTTCTTC. Translated: CASSTLLAGGGNEQFF. The chain joins TRBV19 to TRBJ2-1; 8 nucleotides match TRBD2. V lost 4 bases to trimming and J lost 7 bases; unmatched junction nucleotides: 12. The CDR3 is 16 residues long. Germline loops: CDR1 LNHDA, CDR2 SQIVND (reference sequence).

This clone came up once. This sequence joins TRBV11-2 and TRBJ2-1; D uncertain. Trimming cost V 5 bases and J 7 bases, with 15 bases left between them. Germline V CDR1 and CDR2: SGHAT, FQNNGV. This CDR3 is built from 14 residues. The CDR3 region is CASSPGRVGNEQFF. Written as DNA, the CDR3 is TGTGCCAGCAGCCCCGGTAGAGTGGGAAATGAGCAGTTCTTC.

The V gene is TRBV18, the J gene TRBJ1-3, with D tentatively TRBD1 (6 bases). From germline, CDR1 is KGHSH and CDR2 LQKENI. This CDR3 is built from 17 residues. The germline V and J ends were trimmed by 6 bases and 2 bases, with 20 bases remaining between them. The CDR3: CASSQNHGGGTGNTIYF. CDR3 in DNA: TGTGCCAGCTCGCAAAACCATGGAGGGGGAACTGGAAACACCATATATTTT.

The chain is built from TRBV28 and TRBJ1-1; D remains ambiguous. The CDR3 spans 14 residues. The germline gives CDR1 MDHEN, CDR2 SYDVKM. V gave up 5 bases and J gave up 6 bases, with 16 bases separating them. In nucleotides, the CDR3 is TGTGCCAGCAGTGGATACAAAAGAAGGGCTGAAGCTTTCTTT. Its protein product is CASSGYKRRAEAFF.